This TCR beta chain is from a study of T cell responses to AZD1222 COVID-19 vaccine. Recipients boosted at about 4 weeks or about 12 weeks are pooled. Produced via immunoSEQ multiplex PCR; TCRdb's table is partial and in-frame only. Here the sample spans about 73,000 clones, 89% being singletons. A remark on this clone: The antigen remains unidentified.

V lost 2 bases to trimming and J lost 4 bases, with 11 bases between them. From germline, CDR1 is MNHEY and CDR2 SMNVEV (reference sequence). This CDR3 has 14 residues. Whole-study findings and limits: Spike was spanned by vaccine-associated CD4 TCRs, which were dominant at 160-218 and 743-854. Donors were mostly white British, more females; clonal diversity possibly underestimated.

The V call is TRBV27, the J call TRBJ1-1, with D perhaps TRBD1 (5 bases). The clonotype comes from an adult who received the AZD1222 COVID-19 vaccine. The sample consisted of peripheral blood, taken 28 days after the second AZD1222 dose. CDR3 DNA sequence: TGTGCCAGCAGTTTAGCAGGGTTGCGCACTGAAGCTTTCTTT. It translates to CASSLAGLRTEAFF.